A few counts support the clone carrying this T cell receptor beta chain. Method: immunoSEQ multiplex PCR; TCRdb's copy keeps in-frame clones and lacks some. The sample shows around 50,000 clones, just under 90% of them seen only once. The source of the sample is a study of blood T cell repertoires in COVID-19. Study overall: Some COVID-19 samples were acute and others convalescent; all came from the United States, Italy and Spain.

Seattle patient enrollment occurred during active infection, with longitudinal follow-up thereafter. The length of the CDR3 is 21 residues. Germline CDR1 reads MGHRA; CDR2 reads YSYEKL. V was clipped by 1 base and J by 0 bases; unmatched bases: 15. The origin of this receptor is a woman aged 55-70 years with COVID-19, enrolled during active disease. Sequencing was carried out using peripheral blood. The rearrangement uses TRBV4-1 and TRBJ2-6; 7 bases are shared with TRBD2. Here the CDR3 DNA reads TGCGCCAGCAGCCAAGTGGCGCTAGCGGTCCTAGCCGGCTCTGGGGCCAACGTCCTGACTTTC. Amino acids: CASSQVALAVLAGSGANVLTF.